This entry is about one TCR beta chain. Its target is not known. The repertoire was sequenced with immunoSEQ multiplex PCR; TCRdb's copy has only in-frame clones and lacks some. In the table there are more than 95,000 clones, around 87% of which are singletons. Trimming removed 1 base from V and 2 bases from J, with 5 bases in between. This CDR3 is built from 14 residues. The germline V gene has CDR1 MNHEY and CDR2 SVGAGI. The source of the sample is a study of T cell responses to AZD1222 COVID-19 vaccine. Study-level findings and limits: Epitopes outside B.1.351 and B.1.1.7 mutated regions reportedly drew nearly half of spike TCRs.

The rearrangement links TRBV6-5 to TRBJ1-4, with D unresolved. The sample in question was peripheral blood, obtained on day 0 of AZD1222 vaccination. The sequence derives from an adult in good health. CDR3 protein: CASSYFRTNEKLFF. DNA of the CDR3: TGTGCCAGCAGTTACTTTAGGACTAATGAAAAACTGTTTTTT.